The rows below give T cell receptor beta chains drawn from one sample of a study of blood T cell repertoires in COVID-19. TCRdb keeps only in-frame clones here, not all; method: immunoSEQ multiplex PCR. The sample includes over 200,000 clones, 80% to 90% of them seen just once. The sequencing input was PBMCs or T cells enriched from blood (not recorded which). These receptors were taken from a man aged 18 to 35 with acute COVID-19. Each CDR3 is given with its conserved first and last residue. The D gene is left open where the match is weak. Not all rows give a size; the values are once, few, many and, for expanded clones, a class.

D: TRBD1; size: NA; V: TRBV12-3/TRBV12-4; J: TRBJ2-5; CDR3: CASRTGGRKTQYF; DNA: TGTGCCAGTCGGACAGGGGGCAGAAAGACCCAGTACTTC
D: TRBD2; size: NA; V: TRBV11-3; J: TRBJ2-3; CDR3: CASSLNGGMSTDTQYF; DNA: TGTGCCAGCAGCTTAAACGGGGGGATGAGCACAGATACGCAGTATTTT
D: TRBD1; size: once; V: TRBV6-2/TRBV6-3; J: TRBJ2-7; CDR3: CASSDATGTGFYEQYF; DNA: TGTGCCAGCAGTGACGCTACCGGGACAGGGTTCTACGAGCAGTACTTC
D: TRBD2; size: few; V: TRBV13; J: TRBJ2-7; CDR3: CASSLGGGRSYEQYF; DNA: TGTGCCAGCAGCTTAGGAGGCGGGAGATCCTACGAGCAGTACTTC
D: NA; size: NA; V: TRBV28; J: TRBJ2-1; CDR3: CASSLYRGFEQFF; DNA: TGTGCCAGCAGTTTATATAGGGGGTTTGAGCAGTTCTTC
D: NA; size: NA; V: TRBV5-1; J: TRBJ2-1; CDR3: CASSLALTYNEQFF; DNA: TGCGCCAGCAGCTTGGCCCTTACCTACAATGAGCAGTTCTTC
D: TRBD1; size: NA; V: TRBV28; J: TRBJ1-5; CDR3: CASSRVRGLIQPQHF; DNA: TGTGCCAGCAGCCGGGTCAGGGGGCTAATACAGCCCCAGCATTTT
D: NA; size: NA; V: TRBV6-6; J: TRBJ2-7; CDR3: CASSPGGEQYF; DNA: TGTGCCAGCAGCCCCGGCGGGGAGCAGTACTTC
D: NA; size: NA; V: TRBV14; J: TRBJ2-1; CDR3: CASSLTGGAFEQFF; DNA: TGTGCCAGCAGCCTGACAGGTGGAGCTTTTGAGCAGTTCTTC
D: TRBD1; size: NA; V: TRBV5-6; J: TRBJ2-7; CDR3: CASSPNGQGMYEQYF; DNA: TGTGCCAGCAGCCCCAACGGACAGGGGATGTACGAGCAGTACTTC
D: NA; size: few; V: TRBV7-8; J: TRBJ2-3; CDR3: CASTRDTDTQYF; DNA: TGTGCCAGCACTCGGGACACAGATACGCAGTATTTT
D: TRBD2; size: NA; V: TRBV11-3; J: TRBJ2-1; CDR3: CASSPGWLASGVSYNEQFF; DNA: TGTGCCAGCAGCCCGGGATGGTTAGCGAGCGGGGTCTCCTACAATGAGCAGTTCTTC
D: NA; size: few; V: TRBV28; J: TRBJ1-5; CDR3: CASSIGGSGNQPQHF; DNA: TGTGCCAGCAGCATCGGGGGGAGCGGCAATCAGCCCCAGCATTTT
D: NA; size: NA; V: TRBV21-1; J: TRBJ1-4; CDR3: CASSKERPGTTVKISPTNEKLFF; DNA: TGTGCCAGCAGCAAAGAAAGACCAGGGACAACTGTCAAAATCAGTCCAACTAATGAAAAACTGTTTTTT
D: NA; size: NA; V: TRBV3-1/TRBV3-2; J: TRBJ2-1; CDR3: CASRDTAGNEQFF; DNA: TGTGCCAGCAGGGACACCGCTGGGAATGAGCAGTTCTTC
D: TRBD1; size: NA; V: TRBV19; J: TRBJ2-5; CDR3: CASSHLTIGQGGETQYF; DNA: TGTGCCAGTAGTCACCTGACTATCGGACAGGGGGGAGAGACCCAGTACTTC
D: NA; size: NA; V: TRBV12-2; J: TRBJ1-4; CDR3: CASRNRGRNEKLFF; DNA: TGTGCAAGTCGCAACAGGGGACGTAATGAAAAACTGTTTTTT
D: NA; size: NA; V: TRBV18; J: TRBJ1-5; CDR3: CASSPSTDSNQPQHF; DNA: TGTGCCAGCTCACCGTCGACAGATAGCAATCAGCCCCAGCATTTT
D: TRBD1; size: NA; V: TRBV28; J: TRBJ2-7; CDR3: CASRGTGTYHYEQYF; DNA: TGTGCCAGCAGGGGGACAGGGACTTATCATTACGAGCAGTACTTC
D: NA; size: NA; V: TRBV6-5; J: TRBJ2-3; CDR3: CASTSTSDRDTQYF; DNA: TGTGCCAGCACCTCGACTTCTGATCGAGATACGCAGTATTTT
D: NA; size: NA; V: TRBV13; J: TRBJ2-5; CDR3: CASSLGQGMYQETQYF; DNA: TGTGCCAGCAGCTTAGGTCAGGGGATGTACCAAGAGACCCAGTACTTC
D: NA; size: NA; V: TRBV5-6; J: TRBJ2-1; CDR3: CASSIRDEQFF; DNA: TGTGCCAGCAGCATCAGGGATGAGCAGTTCTTC
D: TRBD1; size: NA; V: TRBV28; J: TRBJ1-3; CDR3: CASSLDHTGDGNTIYF; DNA: TGTGCCAGCAGTTTAGACCATACAGGGGATGGGAACACCATATATTTT
D: NA; size: few; V: TRBV30; J: TRBJ1-2; CDR3: CAWSVGTVGYTF; DNA: TGTGCCTGGAGTGTAGGAACAGTTGGCTACACCTTC